A selection of T cell receptor beta chains follows, all from one sample in a study of blood T cell repertoires in COVID-19. Using immunoSEQ multiplex PCR, the repertoire was profiled, and TCRdb retains in-frame clones only, with some absent. The sample carries hundreds of thousands of clones, around 90% recorded once. The sequencing input was PBMCs or T cells enriched from blood (not recorded which). The receptors were sampled from a young woman with acute COVID-19. CDR3s include the opening cysteine and the closing phenylalanine or tryptophan. D genes are given only for firm matches. Not all rows give a size; the values are once, few, many and, for expanded clones, a class.

D gene: TRBD1
J gene: TRBJ2-1
V gene: TRBV5-6
clone size: NA
CDR3 DNA: TGTGCCAGCAGCAACCGGGACAGACTCAATGAGCAGTTCTTC
CDR3 protein: CASSNRDRLNEQFF

D gene: NA
J gene: TRBJ1-1
V gene: TRBV27
clone size: NA
CDR3 DNA: TGTGCCAGCCGAGAGCCGGGACTCCGAAACACTGAAGCTTTCTTT
CDR3 protein: CASREPGLRNTEAFF

D gene: NA
J gene: TRBJ1-2
V gene: TRBV2
clone size: once
CDR3 DNA: TGTGCCAGCAGCGGACAGATTTACTATGGCTACACCTTC
CDR3 protein: CASSGQIYYGYTF

D gene: TRBD1
J gene: TRBJ1-4
V gene: TRBV7-8
clone size: NA
CDR3 DNA: TGTGCCAGCAGCTTAGGGGGGGACAGTTCGTCTTCTAATGAAAAACTGTTTTTT
CDR3 protein: CASSLGGDSSSSNEKLFF

D gene: TRBD2
J gene: TRBJ2-1
V gene: TRBV28
clone size: NA
CDR3 DNA: TGTGCCAGCAGTCCGAGACTAGCCCAGGGGCAGTTCTTC
CDR3 protein: CASSPRLAQGQFF

D gene: TRBD2
J gene: TRBJ2-7
V gene: TRBV19
clone size: NA
CDR3 DNA: TGTGCCAGTAGTTCCCGACTAGCGGGGTTGGACGAGCAGTACTTC
CDR3 protein: CASSSRLAGLDEQYF

D gene: NA
J gene: TRBJ2-1
V gene: TRBV3-1/TRBV3-2
clone size: NA
CDR3 DNA: TGTGCCAGCAGCCAAGTTCCCTCCCTCTACAATGAGCAGTTCTTC
CDR3 protein: CASSQVPSLYNEQFF

D gene: NA
J gene: TRBJ1-2
V gene: TRBV5-8
clone size: NA
CDR3 DNA: TGTGCCAGCAGCTTGAACAGGGACACGAGGGTGCCCTATGGCTACACCTTC
CDR3 protein: CASSLNRDTRVPYGYTF

D gene: NA
J gene: TRBJ1-1
V gene: TRBV9
clone size: few
CDR3 DNA: TGTGCCAGCAGCGTACTAGTGAACACTGAAGCTTTCTTT
CDR3 protein: CASSVLVNTEAFF

D gene: TRBD2
J gene: TRBJ2-3
V gene: TRBV6-6
clone size: NA
CDR3 DNA: TGTGCCAGCAGGGATCCGGGAGGAGGGACAGATACGCAGTATTTT
CDR3 protein: CASRDPGGGTDTQYF

D gene: NA
J gene: TRBJ1-1
V gene: TRBV2
clone size: NA
CDR3 DNA: TGTGCCAGCAGTGAGCAACAGTTGAACACTGAAGCTTTCTTT
CDR3 protein: CASSEQQLNTEAFF

D gene: NA
J gene: TRBJ2-7
V gene: TRBV5-5
clone size: NA
CDR3 DNA: TGTGCCAGCGTTTACTCCTACGAGCAGTACTTC
CDR3 protein: CASVYSYEQYF

D gene: NA
J gene: TRBJ1-1
V gene: TRBV6-4
clone size: few
CDR3 DNA: TGTGCCAGCCGTCTGACAGGGAACACTGAAGCTTTCTTT
CDR3 protein: CASRLTGNTEAFF

D gene: NA
J gene: TRBJ1-2
V gene: TRBV29-1
clone size: NA
CDR3 DNA: TGCAGCGTTGAAGTCCCCCCTCGGAACTATGGCTACACCTTC
CDR3 protein: CSVEVPPRNYGYTF

D gene: NA
J gene: TRBJ2-1
V gene: TRBV7-2
clone size: NA
CDR3 DNA: TGTGCCAGCTCACCTATTTTCGAGGAGCAGTTCTTC
CDR3 protein: CASSPIFEEQFF

D gene: TRBD2
J gene: TRBJ2-7
V gene: TRBV5-4
clone size: NA
CDR3 DNA: TGTGCCAGCAGCTTGGGCGGGGGGGCCGCCTCCTACGAGCAGTACTTC
CDR3 protein: CASSLGGGAASYEQYF

D gene: NA
J gene: TRBJ2-2
V gene: TRBV5-6
clone size: once
CDR3 DNA: TGTGCCAGCGGTGGGGGCGCGAACACCGGGGAGCTGTTTTTT
CDR3 protein: CASGGGANTGELFF

D gene: TRBD2
J gene: TRBJ2-3
V gene: TRBV4-2
clone size: NA
CDR3 DNA: TGTGCCAGCAGCCCAACTAGCGGGGGAGATACGCAGTATTTT
CDR3 protein: CASSPTSGGDTQYF

D gene: TRBD1
J gene: TRBJ1-6
V gene: TRBV5-1
clone size: once
CDR3 DNA: TGCGCCAGCAGCTTGCAAGGGGACAGGACTAATTCACCCCTCCACTTT
CDR3 protein: CASSLQGDRTNSPLHF

D gene: NA
J gene: TRBJ1-5
V gene: TRBV10-3
clone size: once
CDR3 DNA: TGTGCCATCAGTGATAATCCCCGGACAGAGATCAATCAGCCCCAGCATTTT
CDR3 protein: CAISDNPRTEINQPQHF

D gene: TRBD2
J gene: TRBJ2-1
V gene: TRBV19
clone size: NA
CDR3 DNA: TGTGCCAGTAGTGCGGGACTAACGATAAACAATGAGCAGTTCTTC
CDR3 protein: CASSAGLTINNEQFF

D gene: NA
J gene: TRBJ2-1
V gene: TRBV27
clone size: NA
CDR3 DNA: TGTGCCAGCAGTCCCATTAACGGGGTCTACAATGAGCAGTTCTTC
CDR3 protein: CASSPINGVYNEQFF

D gene: NA
J gene: TRBJ2-5
V gene: TRBV12-3/TRBV12-4
clone size: medium-sized
CDR3 DNA: TGTGCCAGCAGTCTCGTCGGTCCGACCCAGTACTTC
CDR3 protein: CASSLVGPTQYF

D gene: NA
J gene: TRBJ1-1
V gene: TRBV5-1
clone size: NA
CDR3 DNA: TGCGCCAGCAGCTTTCAGGGTTGGACTGAAGCTTTCTTT
CDR3 protein: CASSFQGWTEAFF

D gene: NA
J gene: TRBJ2-7
V gene: TRBV19
clone size: NA
CDR3 DNA: TGTGCCAGTAGTCCCGGGACTGGCTCCTACGAGCAGTACTTC
CDR3 protein: CASSPGTGSYEQYF

D gene: NA
J gene: TRBJ1-5
V gene: TRBV19
clone size: NA
CDR3 DNA: TGTGCCAGTAGTATGTACAGCCATAGCAATCAGCCCCAGCATTTT
CDR3 protein: CASSMYSHSNQPQHF

D gene: TRBD2
J gene: TRBJ2-2
V gene: TRBV28
clone size: NA
CDR3 DNA: TGTGCCAGCAAACGCGACGAAAGCGGGAATACCGGGGAGCTGTTTTTT
CDR3 protein: CASKRDESGNTGELFF

D gene: NA
J gene: TRBJ1-1
V gene: TRBV12-5
clone size: NA
CDR3 DNA: TGTGCTAGTGGTTTAGCAGGGCACACTGAAGCTTTCTTT
CDR3 protein: CASGLAGHTEAFF